Below, 24 T cell receptor beta chains from the same sample are listed, as sequenced in a study of T cell responses to AZD1222 COVID-19 vaccine (dated by TCRdb to the early 2020s). The sample's time point label is to be understood as: about 28 days (+/-7) after the second vaccine dose. Library preparation was by the immunoSEQ multiplex PCR assay. Here the immuneACCESS table is served through TCRdb, limited to in-frame sequences with V and J called. Missing clones are a known gap in these copies; in checked studies unresolved V genes cover under half, and the rest lacks a known reason. The sample table records more than 80,000 clones; approximately 85% of these occur just once. In total, the top ten clones hold about 3.4% of the sample. Material: peripheral blood, obtained 28 days after the second AZD1222 dose. These receptors all come from an adult who received the AZD1222 COVID-19 vaccine.

The chain joins TRBV19 to TRBJ1-4; D may be TRBD1 (5 bases). Per the germline V gene, CDR1 is LNHDA and CDR2 is SQIVND (reference sequence). The CDR3 extends over 15 amino acids. Trimming removed 6 bases at V and 8 bases at J, with 19 bases between. CDR3 coding DNA: TGTGCCAGTAGCGTGGGGCCGGGACCGCGAGAAAAACTGTTTTTT. This encodes CASSVGPGPREKLFF.

This clone was seen a handful of times. The chain carries TRBV2 and TRBJ2-3; 8 bases fit TRBD2. The ends lost 6 bases at V and 4 bases at J; junction bases unmatched: 9. Germline CDR1 is SNHLY and CDR2 is FYNNEI. The CDR3 is 15 residues long. CDR3: CASSQRAGAADTQYF. CDR3 coding DNA: TGTGCCAGCAGCCAAAGAGCGGGAGCGGCAGATACGCAGTATTTT.

V and J are TRBV19 and TRBJ1-4, with a possible D match to TRBD1 (5 bases). In germline, CDR1 is LNHDA, CDR2 SQIVND (reference sequence). Trimming pared 7 bases from V and 0 bases from J, leaving 15 bases between. This CDR3 is 16 amino acids long. This CDR3 reads CASTAWGDATNEKLFF. Written as DNA, the CDR3 is TGTGCCAGTACCGCCTGGGGGGACGCAACTAATGAAAAACTGTTTTTT.

The J gene is TRBJ2-2, the V gene TRBV3-1 (or the pseudogene TRBV3-2); D tentatively fits TRBD1 or TRBD2 (5 bases each). The V gene lost 2 bases and the J gene lost 8 bases, with 15 bases spanning the gap. The CDR3 has 15 residues. Per germline, CDR1 LGHDT and CDR2 YNNKEL (reference sequence). The CDR3 nucleotides read TGTGCCAGCAGCCAAAAAGCCGGGGCACGGGGGGAGCTGTTTTTT. Protein product: CASSQKAGARGELFF.

CDR3 sequence reads: CASSRPRGGSYEQYF. The CDR3 DNA sequence: TGTGCCAGCAGTCGCCCGAGGGGGGGGTCCTACGAGCAGTACTTC. The chain employs TRBV25-1 and TRBJ2-7; D is possibly TRBD2 (7 bases). V was trimmed by 5 bases and J by 1 base, leaving 15 bases between them. The CDR3 has 15 residues. CDR1 and CDR2 (germline): MGHDK, SYGVNS.

CDR3 in DNA: TGCGCCAGCAGACTTCAGGGGAAGTACCAAGAGACCCAGTACTTC. Translating it yields CASRLQGKYQETQYF. J is TRBJ2-5 and V is TRBV5-1; weak D call: TRBD1 (6 bases). The germline V gene has CDR1 SGHRS and CDR2 YFSETQ. CDR3 length: 15 amino acids. Trimming removed 5 bases at V and 0 bases at J, with 14 bases between.

This clone appeared a few times. V usage is TRBV18 and J usage is TRBJ2-2; 7 bases match TRBD1. The length of the CDR3 is 17 residues. After removal of 3 bases from V and 5 bases from J, the junction contained 12 bases not matched to a gene. The V gene's germline CDR1 is KGHSH and CDR2 LQKENI. The CDR3 protein is CASSPLLTGLETGELFF. CDR3 DNA: TGTGCCAGCTCACCGCTACTGACAGGGCTGGAGACCGGGGAGCTGTTTTTT.

This clone has a single count. The chain combines TRBV18 with TRBJ1-6; 11 nucleotides align to TRBD1. J gave up 8 bases and V 9 bases, and 6 bases lay outside the gene matches. The CDR3 contains 14 residues. Germline V CDR1 and CDR2: KGHSH, LQKENI. CDR3 sequence (DNA): TGTGCCAGTTGGACAGGGGGCTTGGATTCACCCCTCCACTTT. The encoded protein is CASWTGGLDSPLHF.

The chain links TRBV28 to TRBJ1-6; 7 bases agree with TRBD1. Germline V gene lookup returns CDR1 MDHEN and CDR2 SYDVKM. The CDR3 totals 15 residues. V lost 6 bases to trimming and J lost 7 bases; unmatched junction nucleotides: 9. The CDR3 DNA sequence: TGTGCCAGCAGCTTGACAGGGTTGGTCAATTCACCCCTCCACTTT. This encodes CASSLTGLVNSPLHF.

V is TRBV7-9 and J is TRBJ1-2, with TRBD1 matching over 9 bases. Germline values: CDR1 SEHNR, CDR2 FQNEAQ (reference sequence). Trimming removed 1 base from V and 4 bases from J; junction bases left unmatched: 7. The CDR3 has 16 amino acids. The CDR3 DNA reads TGTGCCAGCAGCTTAGATAACAGGGGGCATGCCTATGGCTACACCTTC. Residues: CASSLDNRGHAYGYTF.

The rearrangement joins TRBV5-1 to TRBJ1-1; a weak D match, TRBD1 (5 bases). V shed 0 bases and J shed 1 base, with 7 bases lying between them. The germline gives CDR1 SGHRS, CDR2 YFSETQ. The CDR3 loop spans 14 amino acids. The CDR3 DNA reads TGCGCCAGCAGCTTGGGGGACGGGAACACTGAAGCTTTCTTT. This encodes CASSLGDGNTEAFF.

This clone was observed a single time. The J gene is TRBJ1-5, the V gene TRBV7-2; unclear D gene. This CDR3 is 13 amino acids long. The germline V gene has CDR1 SGHTA and CDR2 FQGNSA. The germline V and J ends were trimmed by 1 base and 3 bases, with 4 bases remaining between them. The CDR3 region has the DNA TGTGCCAGCAGCTTAGACAACAATCAGCCCCAGCATTTT. Translating gives CASSLDNNQPQHF.

A few counts support this clone. The chain links TRBV13 to TRBJ1-1; 10 bases align to TRBD1. CDR3 length: 14 amino acids. The V and J ends lost 5 bases and 4 bases, in that order; junction bases with no gene match: 4. Germline V gene lookup returns CDR1 PRHDT and CDR2 FYEKMQ (reference sequence). In DNA form, the CDR3 reads TGTGCCAGCAGCCCGCGGGACAGGGGCACTGAAGCTTTCTTT. Its protein is CASSPRDRGTEAFF.

The chain uses TRBV27 and TRBJ2-3; no clear D gene. V was trimmed by 7 bases and J by 2 bases, leaving 7 bases between them. CDR3 size: 12 residues. Germline CDR1 is MNHEY and CDR2 is SMNVEV (reference sequence). CDR3: CASNPPTDTQYF. The DNA of the CDR3 is TGTGCCAGCAACCCCCCCACAGATACGCAGTATTTT.

The chain carries TRBV19 and TRBJ2-7, with a weak D call TRBD1 (5 bases). The CDR3 spans 15 residues. Trimming cost V 1 base and J 2 bases, with 12 bases left between them. Germline CDR1 reads LNHDA; CDR2 reads SQIVND (reference sequence). DNA for the CDR3: TGTGCCAGTAGTATAGTGGCCAGGGCGACCTACGAGCAGTACTTC. Residues: CASSIVARATYEQYF.

This clone was counted only a few times. The genes are TRBV5-1 and TRBJ2-3; D gene unclear. With 5 bases removed from V and 3 bases from J, the gap between germline ends came to 4 bases. The CDR3 has 11 amino acids. From germline, CDR1 is SGHRS and CDR2 YFSETQ. The CDR3 DNA reads TGCGCCAGCAGGGGAACAGATACGCAGTATTTT. As protein: CASRGTDTQYF. Complete variable domain (other parts from reference TRBV5-1 and TRBJ2-3): KAGVTQTPRYLIKTRGQQVTLSCSPISGHRSVSWYQQTPGQGLQFLFEYFSETQRNKGNFPGRFSGRQFSNSRSEMNVSTLELGDSALYLCASRGTDTQYFGPGTRLTVL.

This clone was found a few times. V usage is TRBV5-8 and J usage is TRBJ2-5; D is possibly TRBD2 (6 bases). CDR3 length: 18 residues. V lost 4 bases and J lost 2, with 24 bases in between. Germline loops: CDR1 SGHTS, CDR2 YDEGEE. The CDR3 nucleotides are TGTGCCAGCAGCACCTGGACGAGACGGGACTCGGGGCAAGAGACCCAGTACTTC. Translated, it gives CASSTWTRRDSGQETQYF.

The chain is built from TRBV4-3 and TRBJ2-1; no clear D. The V gene's germline CDR1 is LGHNA and CDR2 YSLEER. Trimming removed 0 bases from V and 2 bases from J, with 11 bases in between. This CDR3 is 16 amino acids long. The DNA of the CDR3 is TGCGCCAGCAGCCAAGATTCCGTGGAGACCTACAATGAGCAGTTCTTC. Its translation: CASSQDSVETYNEQFF.

The chain recombines TRBV3-1 (or the pseudogene TRBV3-2) with TRBJ2-3, with D perhaps matching TRBD1 or TRBD2 (5 bases each). This CDR3 has 15 residues. Looked up from germline, CDR1 is LGHDT and CDR2 is YNNKEL (reference sequence). V lost 0 bases and J lost 2, with 9 bases in between. The CDR3 here is CASSQERGSTDTQYF. CDR3 nucleotides: TGTGCCAGCAGCCAAGAGAGGGGATCCACAGATACGCAGTATTTT.

J is TRBJ1-3 and V is TRBV5-6; no reliable D call. This CDR3 spans 16 amino acids. Trimming took 4 bases from V and 0 from J, leaving 14 bases between them. Germline V lookup: CDR1 SGHDT, CDR2 YYEEEE. The CDR3 bases are TGTGCCAGCAGCCGGAACGGCGGGCTCTCTGGAAACACCATATATTTT. The encoded protein is CASSRNGGLSGNTIYF.

This clone is deemed medium-sized. The chain recombines TRBV7-9 with TRBJ1-2; TRBD1 aligns across 11 bases. This CDR3 spans 15 amino acids. V dropped 5 bases and J dropped 7; count of bases not matched to a gene: 9. Germline CDR1 SEHNR, CDR2 FQNEAQ (reference sequence). The CDR3: CASSHRDRGSGGYTF. The CDR3 DNA sequence: TGTGCCAGCAGCCACCGGGACAGGGGGTCTGGTGGCTACACCTTC.

This rearrangement joins TRBV29-1 to TRBJ1-4; 7 bases match TRBD1. The CDR3 is 14 residues long. CDR1 is SQVTM and CDR2 is ANQGSEA in the germline V gene. The V segment lost 2 bases and the J segment 6 bases; nucleotides outside the gene matches: 6. The CDR3 nucleotides are TGCAGCGTTGAATGGGCAGGGGGAGATGAAAAACTGTTTTTT. Translated: CSVEWAGGDEKLFF.

This clone was counted once. The gene calls are TRBV28 and TRBJ2-2, with D unresolved. CDR3 size: 14 residues. Germline V CDR1 and CDR2: MDHEN, SYDVKM. The V gene lost 4 bases and the J gene lost 0 bases, with 6 bases spanning the gap. The CDR3: CASSSGPNTGELFF. DNA of the CDR3: TGTGCCAGCAGTTCGGGTCCGAACACCGGGGAGCTGTTTTTT.

This chain joins TRBV7-3 and TRBJ1-1; D gene uncertain. The ends were cut back, 2 bases at V and 2 bases at J, with 9 bases in the middle. The CDR3 extends over 14 amino acids. Per the germline V gene, CDR1 is SGHTA and CDR2 is FQGTGA. The CDR3: CASSLGSGNTEAFF. CDR3 DNA sequence: TGTGCCAGCAGCTTAGGCAGCGGTAACACTGAAGCTTTCTTT.